Below, 22 T cell receptor beta chains from the same sample are listed, as sequenced in a study of T cell responses to AZD1222 COVID-19 vaccine. Libraries were prepared by immunoSEQ multiplex PCR; TCRdb keeps only in-frame clonotypes and omits some of them. This sample carries more than 95,000 clones, 70% to 90% of them seen once, and the ten largest clones take 3.9%. The sample was peripheral blood, taken on day 0 of MenACWY control vaccination. The source of these receptors is an adult in good health.

This clone was seen only a few times. This rearrangement joins TRBV5-5 to TRBJ2-5; D may be TRBD2 (7 bases). The length of the CDR3 is 13 residues. V lost 5 bases, J lost 5 bases, and 13 bases lay in between. Germline V gene lookup returns CDR1 SGHKS and CDR2 YYEKEE (reference sequence). This chain's CDR3 is CASSSWGGETQYF. CDR3 DNA sequence: TGTGCCAGCAGTTCTTGGGGGGGCGAGACCCAGTACTTC.

The J gene is TRBJ1-2, the V gene TRBV2, with D possibly TRBD1 on 5 matching bases. The CDR3 is 11 residues long. Germline values: CDR1 SNHLY, CDR2 FYNNEI. Trimming left V 6 bases short and J 8 bases short, with 10 bases between. The chain's CDR3 is CASSREGGYTF. For the CDR3, the DNA is TGTGCCAGCAGCAGGGAGGGAGGCTACACCTTC. The variable domain in full, with the rest retrieved from reference TRBV2 and TRBJ1-2, is EPEVTQTPSHQVTQMGQEVILRCVPISNHLYFYWYRQILGQKVEFLVSFYNNEISEKSEIFDDQFSVERPDGSNFTLKIRSTKLEDSAMYFCASSREGGYTFGSGTRLTVV.

This clone was detected only a few times. At one end, the junction sequence differs from germline, possibly due to a read error. This rearrangement joins TRBV2 to TRBJ1-2; no firm D call. CDR1 is SNHLY, CDR2 FYNNEI, per germline. The CDR3 is 10 amino acids. This CDR3 is CASSETTLDF. In nucleotides, the CDR3 is TGTGCCAGCAGTGAAACCACCCTGGACTTT.

The chain uses TRBV19 and TRBJ1-2, with 7 nucleotides matching TRBD1. The CDR3 has 14 amino acids. Germline V gene data show CDR1 as LNHDA and CDR2 as SQIVND (reference sequence). Trimming took 3 bases from V and 3 from J; bases not matched to a gene: 4. Here the CDR3 DNA reads TGTGCCAGTAGTATTTTCGGACAGGACTATGGCTACACCTTC. This gives the protein CASSIFGQDYGYTF.

The J gene is TRBJ2-1, the V gene TRBV2; TRBD1 matches 10 bases. There are 14 residues in the CDR3. J lost 4 bases, V lost 5 bases, and 2 bases had no gene match. In germline, CDR1 is SNHLY, CDR2 FYNNEI. The CDR3 DNA is TGTGCCAGCAGTCCGGACAGGGGGTACAATGAGCAGTTCTTC. It translates to CASSPDRGYNEQFF.

V and J are TRBV18 and TRBJ2-2, with D uncertain. The V end was cut by 6 bases, the J end by 4 bases, with 9 bases between. This CDR3 has 13 residues. The V gene's germline CDR1 is KGHSH and CDR2 LQKENI. The CDR3 coding sequence is TGTGCCAGCTCTGCCTTCTCCACCGGGGAGCTGTTTTTT. Translating it yields CASSAFSTGELFF.

The chain recombines TRBV7-2 with TRBJ1-2; 7 nucleotides match TRBD1. The CDR3 contains 14 residues. The V segment lost 3 bases and the J segment 6 bases; nucleotides outside the gene matches: 7. In germline, CDR1 is SGHTA, CDR2 FQGNSA. In DNA, the CDR3 is TGTGCCAGCAGCTTCACAACAGGGGTCGATGGCTACACCTTC. Its translation: CASSFTTGVDGYTF.

This rearrangement joins TRBV7-2 to TRBJ2-7; TRBD1 aligns across 11 bases. The CDR3 covers 16 residues. Germline CDR1 reads SGHTA; CDR2 reads FQGNSA. V shed 0 bases and J 3 bases; nucleotides not matched to a gene: 4. The CDR3, as DNA: TGTGCCAGCAGCTTAGCGTTGGGGACAGGGGGCTACGAGCAGTACTTC. Its protein is CASSLALGTGGYEQYF.

The J gene is TRBJ2-1, the V gene TRBV4-3; D remains ambiguous. The germline gives CDR1 LGHNA, CDR2 YSLEER. CDR3 length: 17 amino acids. The V end lost 2 bases, the J end lost 3 bases, and 17 bases lay between the germline ends. The CDR3: CASSQRPTQVGYNEQFF. CDR3 DNA: TGCGCCAGCAGCCAAAGGCCTACCCAGGTCGGCTACAATGAGCAGTTCTTC.

J is TRBJ1-2 and V is TRBV4-2; a weak D match, TRBD1 (6 bases). The CDR3 loop spans 16 amino acids. CDR1 and CDR2 (germline): LGHNA, YNFKEQ. The germline V and J ends were trimmed by 0 bases and 4 bases, with 15 bases remaining between them. The CDR3 loop reads CASSQDSRTGSYGYTF. The CDR3 nucleotides are TGTGCCAGCAGCCAAGATAGTCGAACAGGGTCCTATGGCTACACCTTC.

The rearrangement joins TRBV4-1 to TRBJ2-7; 10 nucleotides match TRBD1. The germline gives CDR1 MGHRA, CDR2 YSYEKL. Losses at the gene ends were 4 bases for V and 3 bases for J; bases not matched to a gene: 3. The CDR3 contains 14 residues. CDR3 protein: CASSLGTGVYEQYF. The CDR3 nucleotides read TGCGCCAGCAGCCTCGGGACAGGGGTCTACGAGCAGTACTTC.

The rearrangement links TRBV28 to TRBJ2-1; D unresolved. Between the trimmed V and J ends, which lost 4 bases and 9 bases, there was a span of 16 bases. CDR1 is MDHEN and CDR2 is SYDVKM in the germline V gene. This CDR3 contains 14 residues. The CDR3 loop is CASSYPSAVAEQFF. In nucleotides, the CDR3 is TGTGCCAGCAGTTACCCCTCAGCTGTCGCTGAGCAGTTCTTC.

The CDR3 region has the DNA TGTGCCAGCAGTTTAGACAGTCGCTATGGCTACACCTTC. Its translation is CASSLDSRYGYTF. This chain joins TRBV27 and TRBJ1-2; a possible D gene is TRBD1 (5 bases). This CDR3 is 13 amino acids long. Trimming removed 2 bases at V and 4 bases at J, with 8 bases between. In germline, CDR1 is MNHEY, CDR2 SMNVEV (reference sequence).

The rearrangement joins TRBV5-6 to TRBJ2-5; 7 positions match TRBD2. Germline loops: CDR1 SGHDT, CDR2 YYEEEE. The CDR3 has 13 amino acids. With 2 bases clipped from V and 4 bases from J, the junction kept 2 bases outside the gene matches. CDR3 bases: TGTGCCAGCAGCTTCGGGGGGAGAGAGACCCAGTACTTC. It encodes CASSFGGRETQYF.

The chain links TRBV7-3 to TRBJ2-3; 14 positions match TRBD2. The CDR3 contains 16 residues. J gave up 3 bases and V 4 bases, and 3 bases lay outside the gene matches. Germline V CDR1 and CDR2: SGHTA, FQGTGA. CDR3 amino acids: CASSSGLAGGTDTQYF. CDR3 DNA: TGTGCCAGCAGCTCCGGACTAGCGGGGGGTACAGATACGCAGTATTTT.

Only one count was recorded for this clone. This CDR3 is CASSLVGLAGLRASPLHF. The CDR3 nucleotides read TGTGCCAGCAGCTTAGTGGGATTGGCGGGGCTTAGGGCTTCACCCCTCCACTTT. The chain has TRBV7-8 and TRBJ1-6; D is possibly TRBD1 (5 bases). This CDR3 is built from 18 residues. Germline values: CDR1 SGHVS, CDR2 FQNEAQ. Deletions cut 1 base from V and 9 bases from J, with 22 bases between.

This chain uses TRBV3-1 (or the pseudogene TRBV3-2) with TRBJ1-1; no clear D. The germline V gene has CDR1 LGHDT and CDR2 YNNKEL (reference sequence). The V gene lost 1 base and the J gene lost 4 bases, with 4 bases spanning the gap. This CDR3 has 12 residues. Here the CDR3 reads CASSQVGTEAFF. The CDR3 DNA sequence: TGTGCCAGCAGCCAAGTGGGCACTGAAGCTTTCTTT.

The rearrangement links TRBV3-1 (or the pseudogene TRBV3-2) to TRBJ2-5; 7 bases match TRBD2. J was trimmed by 1 base and V by 5 bases; bases with no gene match: 13. In germline, CDR1 is LGHDT, CDR2 YNNKEL (reference sequence). This CDR3 region has 17 residues. CDR3 DNA: TGTGCCAGCAGCGCGGGCCTCGGCGGGGGACCCCAAGAGACCCAGTACTTC. Translating gives CASSAGLGGGPQETQYF.

The rearrangement links TRBV5-1 to TRBJ2-7; D remains ambiguous. CDR1 SGHRS and CDR2 YFSETQ come from the germline V gene. Trimming removed 3 bases at V and 4 bases at J, with 14 bases between. CDR3 length: 14 amino acids. CDR3 loop: CASSSTTTAYEQYF. The CDR3 DNA sequence: TGCGCCAGCAGCTCAACAACAACAGCTTACGAGCAGTACTTC. The whole variable domain, filled in from reference TRBV5-1 and TRBJ2-7, reads KAGVTQTPRYLIKTRGQQVTLSCSPISGHRSVSWYQQTPGQGLQFLFEYFSETQRNKGNFPGRFSGRQFSNSRSEMNVSTLELGDSALYLCASSSTTTAYEQYFGPGTRLTVT.

This clone was detected once. The rearrangement uses TRBV10-2 and TRBJ2-3; the match to TRBD2 covers 7 bases. The germline V gene encodes CDR1 WSHSY and CDR2 SAAADI. Germline trimming cut 3 bases from V and 0 bases from J; bases unmatched to any gene: 0. This CDR3 has 14 residues. Here the CDR3 reads CASSDGGSTDTQYF. CDR3 DNA: TGCGCCAGCAGTGACGGGGGGAGCACAGATACGCAGTATTTT.

This clone was seen more than once but under ten times. The chain combines TRBV5-7 with TRBJ1-2, with 8 bases that match TRBD1. TRBV5-7 is flagged as an ORF with uncertain function. The ends lost 3 bases at V and 4 bases at J; junction bases unmatched: 8. This CDR3 has 15 residues. The CDR3 protein is CASSSRTGNTYGYTF. The CDR3 nucleotides read TGTGCCAGCAGCTCAAGGACAGGGAATACCTATGGCTACACCTTC.

A few counts support this clone. The rearrangement links TRBV6-5 to TRBJ1-3, with D possibly matching TRBD1 (5 bases). The CDR3 covers 15 residues. Trimming pared 6 bases from V and 0 bases from J, leaving 12 bases between. Per germline, CDR1 MNHEY and CDR2 SVGAGI. The CDR3 region has the DNA TGTGCCAGCAGCCAAAGGGGAAGCTCTGGAAACACCATATATTTT. Amino acid sequence: CASSQRGSSGNTIYF.